This TCR beta chain originates from a study of blood T cell repertoires in COVID-19. In the study overall: The cDNA or gDNA used as material had been derived from T cells, B-cell-depleted T cells, or PBMCs.

The germline gives CDR1 SGDLS, CDR2 YYNGEE. This CDR3 is 15 amino acids long. Trimming removed 3 bases at V and 0 bases at J, with 12 bases between. The data were produced by immunoSEQ multiplex PCR, yet TCRdb's version contains in-frame clones alone and is incomplete. Among roughly 30,000 clones listed, approximately 88% were seen once. The sequencing input was peripheral blood. The V gene is TRBV9, the J gene TRBJ1-1, with D maybe TRBD1 (6 bases). The receptor comes from a human donor in a cohort sampled during active COVID-19. The CDR3 DNA follows: TGTGCCAGCAGCGGGGGGACAAACATGAACACTGAAGCTTTCTTT. The encoded protein is CASSGGTNMNTEAFF.